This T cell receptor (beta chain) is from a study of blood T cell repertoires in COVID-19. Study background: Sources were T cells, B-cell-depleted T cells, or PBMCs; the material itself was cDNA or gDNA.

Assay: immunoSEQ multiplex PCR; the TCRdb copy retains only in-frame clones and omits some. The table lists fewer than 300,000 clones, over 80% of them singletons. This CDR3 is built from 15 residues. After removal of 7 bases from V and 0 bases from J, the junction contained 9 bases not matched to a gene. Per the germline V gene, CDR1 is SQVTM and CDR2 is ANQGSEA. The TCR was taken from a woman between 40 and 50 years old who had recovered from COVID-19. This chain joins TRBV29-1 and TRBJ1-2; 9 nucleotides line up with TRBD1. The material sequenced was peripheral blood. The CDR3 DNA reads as TGCAGCGCCGAGGACAGGGGACAGGCTAACTATGGCTACACCTTC. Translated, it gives CSAEDRGQANYGYTF.